This T cell receptor (beta chain) was recorded in a study of T cells in Graves' hyperthyroidism and ophthalmopathy. The study, taken as a whole, reports: Prediction of ophthalmopathy progression came a median approximately 6.5 months pre-onset. Most thyroid-expanded clonotypes above 0.001 were also found in blood.

Uncontrolled infection, other autoimmune disease, pregnancy or lactation excluded patients. The PBMCs were taken from approximately 9.7 ml of fresh peripheral blood. TCR beta CDR3 regions were amplified from RNA transcripts. RT-PCR in the first round (using the HTBI primer set) targeted the TCR CDR3. MiXCR, run by TCRdb on the multiplex PCR reads, gives a single entry per CDR3 protein. The data contain 330,000 or so distinct CDR3 sequences, approximately 19% of them singletons. The CDR3 is made up of 13 amino acids. Per the germline V gene, CDR1 is SGHTA and CDR2 is FQGNSA. Trimming shortened V by 5 bases and J by 0 bases, and 6 bases separated the two germline ends. This clonotype was picked up many times. Antigen specificity is unknown.

Sequencing was done on a sample of blood. The chain links TRBV7-2 to TRBJ2-3; D unclear. The TCR sequence derives from a man aged 45-65 years with Graves' ophthalmopathy. CDR3 region: CASSADSTDTQYF. DNA of the CDR3: TGTGCCAGCAGCGCGGACAGCACAGATACGCAGTATTTT.